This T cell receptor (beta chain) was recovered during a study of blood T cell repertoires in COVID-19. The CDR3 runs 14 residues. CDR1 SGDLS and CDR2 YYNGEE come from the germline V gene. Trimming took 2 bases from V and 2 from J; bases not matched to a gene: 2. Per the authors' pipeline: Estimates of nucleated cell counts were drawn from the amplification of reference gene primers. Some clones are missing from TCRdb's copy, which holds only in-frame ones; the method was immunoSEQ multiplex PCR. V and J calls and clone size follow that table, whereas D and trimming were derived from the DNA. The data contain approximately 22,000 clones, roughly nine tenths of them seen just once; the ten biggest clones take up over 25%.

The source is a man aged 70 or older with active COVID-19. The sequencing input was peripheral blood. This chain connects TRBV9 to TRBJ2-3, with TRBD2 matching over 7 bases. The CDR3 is CASSVRDYTDTQYF. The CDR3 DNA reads TGTGCCAGCAGCGTCCGGGACTACACAGATACGCAGTATTTT.